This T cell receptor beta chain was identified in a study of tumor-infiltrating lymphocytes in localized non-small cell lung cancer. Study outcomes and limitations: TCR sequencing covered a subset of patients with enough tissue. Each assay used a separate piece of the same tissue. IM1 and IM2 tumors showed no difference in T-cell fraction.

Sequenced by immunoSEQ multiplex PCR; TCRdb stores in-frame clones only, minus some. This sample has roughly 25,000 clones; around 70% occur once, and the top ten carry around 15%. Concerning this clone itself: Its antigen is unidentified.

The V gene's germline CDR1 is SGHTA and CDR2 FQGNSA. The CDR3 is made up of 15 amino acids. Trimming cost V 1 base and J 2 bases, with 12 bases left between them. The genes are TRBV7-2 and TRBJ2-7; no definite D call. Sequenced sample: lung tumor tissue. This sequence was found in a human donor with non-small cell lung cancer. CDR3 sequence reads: CASSLVTLGPYEQYF. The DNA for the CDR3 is TGTGCCAGCAGCTTAGTAACCCTCGGGCCCTACGAGCAGTACTTC. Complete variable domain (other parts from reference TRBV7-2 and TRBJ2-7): GAGVSQSPSNKVTEKGKDVELRCDPISGHTALYWYRQSLGQGLEFLIYFQGNSAPDKSGLPSDRFSAERTGGSVSTLTIQRTQQEDSAVYLCASSLVTLGPYEQYFGPGTRLTVT.